A single sample is the source of the 8 T cell receptor beta chains below, sequenced in a study of cytomegalovirus exposure and HLA in healthy donors. Profiling relied on immunoSEQ multiplex PCR, and the TCRdb table lists in-frame clones only, not all of them. The repertoire includes about 130,000 clones, 80% to 90% of them detected once, and under 8% sits in the top ten. Specimen: PBMCs. These receptors all stem from a woman younger than 45 in good health and CMV-seropositive.

The V call is TRBV28, the J call TRBJ2-7, with 9 positions matching TRBD2. CDR1 is MDHEN and CDR2 is SYDVKM in the germline V gene. CDR3 length: 19 residues. Losses at the gene ends were 1 base for V and 3 bases for J; bases not matched to a gene: 16. The CDR3 DNA reads as TGTGCCAGCAGTTTATCCCCAGCCGGGACTAGCATAGTGATCTACGAGCAGTACTTC. This sequence encodes CASSLSPAGTSIVIYEQYF.

V usage is TRBV27 and J usage is TRBJ1-2; D is unresolved. The CDR3 loop spans 14 amino acids. Trimming pared 6 bases from V and 5 bases from J, leaving 16 bases between. The germline V gene has CDR1 MNHEY and CDR2 SMNVEV (reference sequence). Here the CDR3 reads CASSPYREDYGYTF. CDR3 sequence (DNA): TGTGCCAGCAGCCCCTACCGGGAAGATTATGGCTACACCTTC.

V usage is TRBV27 and J usage is TRBJ2-5; no reliable D call. V gave up 1 base and J gave up 2 bases, with 5 bases separating them. The CDR3 runs to 13 residues. Germline values: CDR1 MNHEY, CDR2 SMNVEV (reference sequence). In nucleotides, the CDR3 is TGTGCCAGCAGTTTATACAGTCAAGAGACCCAGTACTTC. Its translation: CASSLYSQETQYF.

The chain uses TRBV10-3 and TRBJ1-2, with 7 bases lining up with TRBD1. This CDR3 comprises 13 residues. V dropped 8 bases and J dropped 9; count of bases not matched to a gene: 12. Germline-derived CDR1 and CDR2 are ENHRY and SYGVKD. CDR3 DNA sequence: TGTGCCATCGGGACCGACAGGGTGTTCAGCTACACCTTC. Amino acids: CAIGTDRVFSYTF.

The rearrangement links TRBV7-9 to TRBJ1-2; 7 nucleotides align to TRBD1. The germline V gene encodes CDR1 SEHNR and CDR2 FQNEAQ (reference sequence). Losses at the gene ends were 5 bases for V and 7 bases for J; bases not matched to a gene: 4. The CDR3 sequence is 12 residues long. The chain's CDR3 is CASSPQGGGYTF. The CDR3 nucleotides are TGTGCCAGCAGCCCCCAGGGGGGTGGCTACACCTTC.

This chain joins TRBV5-1 and TRBJ1-2, with a possible D match to TRBD1 (5 bases). V was clipped by 0 bases and J by 4 bases, with 10 bases between them. Germline V gene lookup returns CDR1 SGHRS and CDR2 YFSETQ. There are 14 residues in the CDR3. The CDR3 region has the DNA TGCGCCAGCAGCTTGGCCGACAGAAGCTATGGCTACACCTTC. This codes for CASSLADRSYGYTF. The complete variable domain, with remaining parts taken from reference TRBV5-1 and TRBJ1-2, reads KAGVTQTPRYLIKTRGQQVTLSCSPISGHRSVSWYQQTPGQGLQFLFEYFSETQRNKGNFPGRFSGRQFSNSRSEMNVSTLELGDSALYLCASSLADRSYGYTFGSGTRLTVV.

This rearrangement joins TRBV7-2 to TRBJ2-7, with a possible D match to TRBD2 (5 bases). The CDR3 is made up of 14 amino acids. Germline assignment: CDR1 SGHTA and CDR2 FQGNSA. Trimming removed 2 bases at V and 2 bases at J, with 10 bases between. DNA of the CDR3: TGTGCCAGCAGCTTAACCGGGATAGCCTACGAGCAGTACTTC. Protein product: CASSLTGIAYEQYF.

The chain combines TRBV5-1 with TRBJ1-2; the D gene is possibly TRBD1 (5 bases). Between the trimmed V and J ends, which lost 0 bases and 6 bases, there was a span of 12 bases. The CDR3 has 14 amino acids. The germline CDR1 and CDR2 sequences are SGHRS and YFSETQ. CDR3 sequence: CASSLERGNNGYTF. The CDR3 DNA follows: TGCGCCAGCAGCTTGGAAAGGGGTAATAATGGCTACACCTTC.